The clone carrying this TCR beta chain has a single count. This specimen comes from a study of Graves' ophthalmopathy and Graves' hyperthyroidism. On the study more broadly: Cases classed as stable hyperthyroidism had no ophthalmopathy within 18 months of follow-up.

Transcripts of RNA were the source for amplifying TCR beta CDR3 regions. RT-PCR with HTBI primers came first, then second-round multiplex PCR. In TCRdb, the multiplex PCR reads were re-called with MiXCR into one record per CDR3 protein. This table holds 500,000 to 700,000 distinct CDR3 sequences, 39% found once. The authors enrolled newly diagnosed hyperthyroidism patients aged 18 to 65 with under 2 months' duration. Germline V gives CDR1 LNHNV, CDR2 YYDKDF (reference sequence). Trimming took 7 bases from V and 7 from J, leaving 20 bases between them. The CDR3 runs 14 residues. The sequence came from an adult man with Graves' hyperthyroidism. The source material was peripheral blood or thyroid tissue (not recorded which). This chain joins TRBV15 and TRBJ2-7; weak D call: TRBD1 (8 bases). The CDR3 region is CATTLPNRGGEQYF. In nucleotides, the CDR3 is TGTGCCACCACCCTCCCCAACAGGGGGGGTGAGCAGTACTTC.